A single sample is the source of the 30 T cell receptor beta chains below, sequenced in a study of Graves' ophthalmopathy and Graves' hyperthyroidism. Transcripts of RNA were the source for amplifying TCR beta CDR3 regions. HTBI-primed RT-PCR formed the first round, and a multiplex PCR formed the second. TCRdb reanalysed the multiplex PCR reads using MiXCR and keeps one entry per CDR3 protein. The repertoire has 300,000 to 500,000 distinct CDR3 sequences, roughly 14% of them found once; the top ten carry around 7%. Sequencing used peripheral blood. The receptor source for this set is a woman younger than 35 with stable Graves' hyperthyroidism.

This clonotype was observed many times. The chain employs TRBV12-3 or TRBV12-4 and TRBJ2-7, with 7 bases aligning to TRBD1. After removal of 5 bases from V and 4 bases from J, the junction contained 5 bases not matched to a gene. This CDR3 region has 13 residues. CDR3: CASSQNRGYEQYF. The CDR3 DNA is TGTGCCAGCAGTCAAAACAGGGGATACGAGCAGTACTTC.

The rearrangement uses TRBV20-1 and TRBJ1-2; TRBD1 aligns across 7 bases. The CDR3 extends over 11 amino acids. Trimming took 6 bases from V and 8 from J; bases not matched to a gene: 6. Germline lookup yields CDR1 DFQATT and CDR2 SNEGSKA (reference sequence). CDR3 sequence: CSAGDSGGYTF. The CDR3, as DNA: TGCAGTGCCGGGGACAGCGGCGGCTACACCTTC.

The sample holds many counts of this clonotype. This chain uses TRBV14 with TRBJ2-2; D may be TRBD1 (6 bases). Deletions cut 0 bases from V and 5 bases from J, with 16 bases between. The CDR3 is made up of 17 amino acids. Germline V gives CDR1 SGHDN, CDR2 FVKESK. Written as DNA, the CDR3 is TGTGCCAGCAGCCAAGAGGGGGCGGACCCGGTTACCGGGGAGCTGTTTTTT. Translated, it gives CASSQEGADPVTGELFF.

In DNA form, the CDR3 reads TGTGCCAGTAGTCGGGACAGGGGGAGGGTGAGGACTGAAGCTTTCTTT. Amino acids: CASSRDRGRVRTEAFF. The chain employs TRBV19 and TRBJ1-1; 11 bases fit TRBD1. This CDR3 is built from 16 residues. The germline V gene encodes CDR1 LNHDA and CDR2 SQIVND (reference sequence). Trimming took 5 bases from V and 5 from J; bases not matched to a gene: 10.

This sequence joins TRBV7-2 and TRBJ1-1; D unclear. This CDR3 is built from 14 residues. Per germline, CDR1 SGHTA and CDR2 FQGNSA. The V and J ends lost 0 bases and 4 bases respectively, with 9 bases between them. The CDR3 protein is CASSLATWGTEAFF. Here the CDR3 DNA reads TGTGCCAGCAGCTTAGCGACGTGGGGCACTGAAGCTTTCTTT. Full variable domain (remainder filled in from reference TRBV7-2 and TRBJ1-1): GAGVSQSPSNKVTEKGKDVELRCDPISGHTALYWYRQSLGQGLEFLIYFQGNSAPDKSGLPSDRFSAERTGGSVSTLTIQRTQQEDSAVYLCASSLATWGTEAFFGQGTRLTVV.

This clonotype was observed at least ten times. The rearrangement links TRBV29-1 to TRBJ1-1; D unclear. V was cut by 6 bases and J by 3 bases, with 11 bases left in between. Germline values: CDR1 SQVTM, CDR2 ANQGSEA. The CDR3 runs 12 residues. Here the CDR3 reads CSVWSGDTEAFF. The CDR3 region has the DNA TGCAGCGTCTGGTCCGGGGACACTGAAGCTTTCTTT.

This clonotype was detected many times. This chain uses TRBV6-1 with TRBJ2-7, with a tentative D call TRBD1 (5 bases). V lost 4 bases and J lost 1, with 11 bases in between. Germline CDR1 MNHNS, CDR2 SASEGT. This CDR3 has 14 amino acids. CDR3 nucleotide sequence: TGTGCCAGCAGTGCGACAGAAATTTCCTACGAGCAGTACTTC. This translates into CASSATEISYEQYF.

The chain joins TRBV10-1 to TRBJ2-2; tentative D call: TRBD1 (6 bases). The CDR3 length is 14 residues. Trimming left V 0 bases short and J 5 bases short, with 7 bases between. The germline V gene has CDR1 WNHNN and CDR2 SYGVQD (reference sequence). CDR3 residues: CASSESTGTGELFF. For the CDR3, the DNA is TGCGCCAGCAGTGAGTCGACAGGTACCGGGGAGCTGTTTTTT.

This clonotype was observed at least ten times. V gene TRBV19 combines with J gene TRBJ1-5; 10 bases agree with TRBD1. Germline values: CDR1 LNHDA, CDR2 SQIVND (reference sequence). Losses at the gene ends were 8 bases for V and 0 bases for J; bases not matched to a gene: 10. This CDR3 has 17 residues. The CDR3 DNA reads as TGTGCCAGTTTGGGACAGGGGTTTATGGATAGCAATCAGCCCCAGCATTTT. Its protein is CASLGQGFMDSNQPQHF.

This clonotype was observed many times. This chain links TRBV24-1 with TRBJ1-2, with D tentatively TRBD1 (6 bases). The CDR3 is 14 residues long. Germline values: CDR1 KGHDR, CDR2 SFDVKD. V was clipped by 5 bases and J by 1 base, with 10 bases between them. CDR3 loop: CATSAPDSNYGYTF. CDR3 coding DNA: TGTGCCACCAGTGCCCCGGACAGTAACTATGGCTACACCTTC.

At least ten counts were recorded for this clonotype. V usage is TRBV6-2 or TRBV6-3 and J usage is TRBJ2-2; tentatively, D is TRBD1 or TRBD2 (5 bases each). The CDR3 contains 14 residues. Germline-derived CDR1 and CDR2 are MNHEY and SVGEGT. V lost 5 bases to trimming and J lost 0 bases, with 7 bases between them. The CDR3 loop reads CASSEGTNTGELFF. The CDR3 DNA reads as TGTGCCAGCAGTGAGGGGACGAACACCGGGGAGCTGTTTTTT.

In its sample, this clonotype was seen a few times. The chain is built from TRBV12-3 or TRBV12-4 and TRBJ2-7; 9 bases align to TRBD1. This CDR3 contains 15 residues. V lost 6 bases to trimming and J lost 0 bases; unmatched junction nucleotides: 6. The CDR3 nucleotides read TGTGCCAGCAGACTGAGACAGGGGGGCTCCTACGAGCAGTACTTC. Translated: CASRLRQGGSYEQYF.

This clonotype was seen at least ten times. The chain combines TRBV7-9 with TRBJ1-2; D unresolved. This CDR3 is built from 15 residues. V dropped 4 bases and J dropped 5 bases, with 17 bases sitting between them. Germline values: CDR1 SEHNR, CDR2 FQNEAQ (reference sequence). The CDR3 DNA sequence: TGTGCCAGCAGCTCCCCTCCCAGGAGTATTTATGGCTACACCTTC. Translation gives CASSSPPRSIYGYTF.

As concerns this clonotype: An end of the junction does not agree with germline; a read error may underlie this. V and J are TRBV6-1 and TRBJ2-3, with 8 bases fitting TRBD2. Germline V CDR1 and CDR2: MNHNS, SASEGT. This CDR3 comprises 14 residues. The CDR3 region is CASCEAGVTDTQYF. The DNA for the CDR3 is TGTGCCAGCTGTGAAGCGGGGGTCACAGATACGCAGTATTTT.

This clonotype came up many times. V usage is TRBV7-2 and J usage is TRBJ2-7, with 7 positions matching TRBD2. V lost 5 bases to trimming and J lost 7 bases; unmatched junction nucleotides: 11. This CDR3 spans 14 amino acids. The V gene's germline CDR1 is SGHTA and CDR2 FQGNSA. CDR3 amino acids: CASSQSREGREQYF. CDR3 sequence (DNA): TGTGCCAGCAGCCAATCTAGGGAGGGGCGGGAGCAGTACTTC.

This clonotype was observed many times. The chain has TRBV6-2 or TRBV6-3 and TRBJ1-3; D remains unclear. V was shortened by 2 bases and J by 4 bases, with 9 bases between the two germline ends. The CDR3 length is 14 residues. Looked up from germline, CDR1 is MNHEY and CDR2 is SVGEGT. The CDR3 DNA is TGTGCCAGCAGTTACGAAGGCTTCGGAAACACCATATATTTT. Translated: CASSYEGFGNTIYF.

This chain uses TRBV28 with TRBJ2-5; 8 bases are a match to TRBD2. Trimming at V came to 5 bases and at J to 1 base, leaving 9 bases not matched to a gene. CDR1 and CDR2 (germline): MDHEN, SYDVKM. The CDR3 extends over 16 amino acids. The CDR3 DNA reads TGTGCCAGCAGTACCCGCCGGGAGGGGGGCCAAGAGACCCAGTACTTC. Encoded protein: CASSTRREGGQETQYF.

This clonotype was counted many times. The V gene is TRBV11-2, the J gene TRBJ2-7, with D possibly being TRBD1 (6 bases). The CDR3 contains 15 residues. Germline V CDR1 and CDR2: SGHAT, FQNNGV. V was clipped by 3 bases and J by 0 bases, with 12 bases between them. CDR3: CASSLDRTFSYEQYF. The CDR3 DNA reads TGTGCCAGCAGCTTGGACAGAACTTTCTCCTACGAGCAGTACTTC.

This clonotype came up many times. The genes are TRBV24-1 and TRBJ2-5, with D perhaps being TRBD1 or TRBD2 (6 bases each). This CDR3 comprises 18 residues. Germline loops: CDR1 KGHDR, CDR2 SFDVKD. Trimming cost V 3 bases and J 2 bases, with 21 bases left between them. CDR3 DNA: TGTGCCACCAGTGATCCCAGGGGATCCGCGGGGACGCAAGAGACCCAGTACTTC. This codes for CATSDPRGSAGTQETQYF.

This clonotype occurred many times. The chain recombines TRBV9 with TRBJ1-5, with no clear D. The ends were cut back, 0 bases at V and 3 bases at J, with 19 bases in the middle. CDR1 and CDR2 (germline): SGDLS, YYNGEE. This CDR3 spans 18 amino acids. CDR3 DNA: TGTGCCAGCAGCGTAGTAATATTGGTAGGTCAGTTCAATCAGCCCCAGCATTTT. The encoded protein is CASSVVILVGQFNQPQHF.

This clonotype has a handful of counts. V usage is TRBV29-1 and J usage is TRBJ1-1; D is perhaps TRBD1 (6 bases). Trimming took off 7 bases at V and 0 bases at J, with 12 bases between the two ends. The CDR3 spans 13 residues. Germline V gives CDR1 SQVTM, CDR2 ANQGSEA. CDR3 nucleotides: TGCAGCGGGGGGGGCAGGATGAACACTGAAGCTTTCTTT. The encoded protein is CSGGGRMNTEAFF.

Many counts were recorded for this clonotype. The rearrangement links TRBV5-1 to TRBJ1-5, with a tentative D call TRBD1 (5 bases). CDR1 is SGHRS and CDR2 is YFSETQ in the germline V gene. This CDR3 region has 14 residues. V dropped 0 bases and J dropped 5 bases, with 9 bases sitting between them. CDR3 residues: CASSLVGGDQPQHF. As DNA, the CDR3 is TGCGCCAGCAGCTTGGTAGGAGGGGATCAGCCCCAGCATTTT.

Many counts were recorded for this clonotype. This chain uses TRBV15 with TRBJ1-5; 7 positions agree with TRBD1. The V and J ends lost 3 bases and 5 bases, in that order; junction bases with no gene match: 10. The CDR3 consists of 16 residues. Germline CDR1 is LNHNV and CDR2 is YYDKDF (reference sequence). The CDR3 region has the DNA TGTGCCACCAGCAGGGGATTGGGAGGGGGCGATCAGCCCCAGCATTTT. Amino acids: CATSRGLGGGDQPQHF.

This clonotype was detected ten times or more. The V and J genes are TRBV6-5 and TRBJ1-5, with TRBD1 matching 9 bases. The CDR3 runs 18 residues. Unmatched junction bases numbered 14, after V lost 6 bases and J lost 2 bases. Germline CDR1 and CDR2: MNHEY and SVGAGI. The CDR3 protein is CASRLTGQGVVGNQPQHF. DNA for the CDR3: TGTGCCAGCAGACTAACGGGACAGGGTGTCGTGGGCAATCAGCCCCAGCATTTT.

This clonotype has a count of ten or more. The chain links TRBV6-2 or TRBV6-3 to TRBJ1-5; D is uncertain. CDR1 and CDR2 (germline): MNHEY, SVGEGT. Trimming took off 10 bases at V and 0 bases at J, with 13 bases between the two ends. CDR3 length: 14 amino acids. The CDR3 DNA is TGTGCCACCATGAGGGCCGATAGCAATCAGCCCCAGCATTTT. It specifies CATMRADSNQPQHF.

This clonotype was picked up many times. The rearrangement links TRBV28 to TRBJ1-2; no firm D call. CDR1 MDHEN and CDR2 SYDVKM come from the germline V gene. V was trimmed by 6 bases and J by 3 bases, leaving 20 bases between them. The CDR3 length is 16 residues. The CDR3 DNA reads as TGTGCCAGCAGCCCTCCCCATTGGCAGCTGGACTATGGCTACACCTTC. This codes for CASSPPHWQLDYGYTF.

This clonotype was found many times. CDR3 amino acids: CSVHTGTGNTEAFF. As DNA, the CDR3 is TGCAGCGTTCACACCGGGACAGGGAACACTGAAGCTTTCTTT. V is TRBV29-1 and J is TRBJ1-1; 8 bases line up with TRBD1. Germline V gene sequence: CDR1 SQVTM, CDR2 ANQGSEA. CDR3 size: 14 residues. V was clipped by 5 bases and J by 1 base; unmatched bases: 6.

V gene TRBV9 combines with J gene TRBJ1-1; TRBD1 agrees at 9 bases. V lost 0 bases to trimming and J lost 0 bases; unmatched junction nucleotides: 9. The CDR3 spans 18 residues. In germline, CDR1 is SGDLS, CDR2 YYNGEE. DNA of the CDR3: TGTGCCAGCAGCGTAGGGACAGGGGTTTTGGTGATGAACACTGAAGCTTTCTTT. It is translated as CASSVGTGVLVMNTEAFF.

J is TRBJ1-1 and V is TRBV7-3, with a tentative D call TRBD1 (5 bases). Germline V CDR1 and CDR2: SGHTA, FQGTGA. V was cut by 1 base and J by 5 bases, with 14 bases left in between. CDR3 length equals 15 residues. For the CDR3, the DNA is TGTGCCAGCAGCTTAAGTGGAAGGGGAAAAACTGAAGCTTTCTTT. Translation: CASSLSGRGKTEAFF.

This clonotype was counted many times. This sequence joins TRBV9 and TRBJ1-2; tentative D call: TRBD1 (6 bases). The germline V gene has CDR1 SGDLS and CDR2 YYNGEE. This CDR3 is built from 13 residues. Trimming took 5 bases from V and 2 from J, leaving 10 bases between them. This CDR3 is CASSVTGNYGYTF. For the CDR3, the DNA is TGTGCCAGCAGTGTGACAGGAAACTATGGCTACACCTTC. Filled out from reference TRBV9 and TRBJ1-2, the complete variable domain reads DSGVTQTPKHLITATGQRVTLRCSPRSGDLSVYWYQQSLDQGLQFLIQYYNGEERAKGNILERFSAQQFPDLHSELNLSSLELGDSALYFCASSVTGNYGYTFGSGTRLTVV.